One and the same sample provided the 20 T cell receptor beta chains below, sequenced in a study of blood T cell repertoires in COVID-19. Only in-frame clones appear in the TCRdb table, and some are missing; sequencing was by immunoSEQ multiplex PCR. The sample records around 50,000 clones, around 92% being singletons. The sequencing input was peripheral blood. The receptors were gathered from a human donor in a cohort sampled during active COVID-19.

CDR3 region: CASSPTNTGGSGKLFF. The CDR3 region has the DNA TGTGCCAGCAGCCCAACTAATACAGGGGGTTCGGGGAAACTGTTTTTT. The chain uses TRBV7-2 and TRBJ1-4, with 8 bases matching TRBD1. CDR3 length: 16 amino acids. The ends lost 5 bases at V and 11 bases at J; junction bases unmatched: 16. Per germline, CDR1 SGHTA and CDR2 FQGNSA.

This clone was seen more than once but under ten times. The chain has TRBV30 and TRBJ1-6, with 7 bases matching TRBD1. Germline CDR1 is GTSNPN and CDR2 is SVGIG (reference sequence). CDR3 length equals 14 residues. V lost 1 base and J lost 5; bases outside the gene matches: 2. CDR3 sequence: CAWSAGQDNSPLHF. Here the CDR3 DNA reads TGTGCCTGGAGTGCCGGACAGGATAATTCACCCCTCCACTTT.

This clone is a singleton in its sample. The rearrangement links TRBV7-2 to TRBJ2-7, with TRBD1 matching over 8 bases. The V gene's germline CDR1 is SGHTA and CDR2 FQGNSA. The CDR3 consists of 13 residues. J lost 7 bases, V lost 5 bases, and 7 bases had no gene match. The CDR3: CASSGGQDGEQYF. DNA of the CDR3: TGTGCCAGCAGCGGGGGACAGGACGGGGAGCAGTACTTC.

The chain employs TRBV5-1 and TRBJ1-2; D possibly corresponds to TRBD1 (6 bases). Germline V gives CDR1 SGHRS, CDR2 YFSETQ. The CDR3 loop spans 15 amino acids. The V end lost 4 bases, the J end lost 4 bases, and 17 bases lay between the germline ends. The CDR3 here is CASSRNRDHLYGYTF. For the CDR3, the DNA is TGCGCCAGCAGCCGCAACAGGGACCACCTCTATGGCTACACCTTC.

The genes are TRBV5-1 and TRBJ2-7, with 7 bases fitting TRBD1. Per the germline V gene, CDR1 is SGHRS and CDR2 is YFSETQ. The CDR3 contains 14 residues. J was trimmed by 4 bases and V by 4 bases; bases with no gene match: 8. CDR3 nucleotides: TGCGCCAGCAGCCCGACAGGGTTAGGGTACGAGCAGTACTTC. Protein: CASSPTGLGYEQYF.

The chain employs TRBV7-9 and TRBJ1-1; D remains ambiguous. Germline values: CDR1 SEHNR, CDR2 FQNEAQ (reference sequence). Trimming removed 0 bases at V and 3 bases at J, with 11 bases between. The CDR3 consists of 15 residues. The CDR3 DNA reads as TGTGCCAGCAGCTTAGCGCTTGGGGAGTACACTGAAGCTTTCTTT. Translating gives CASSLALGEYTEAFF.

The V and J genes are TRBV6-5 and TRBJ1-1; D unclear. V shed 0 bases and J shed 1 base, with 12 bases lying between them. Germline-derived CDR1 and CDR2 are MNHEY and SVGAGI. The CDR3 is 16 amino acids. CDR3 sequence (DNA): TGTGCCAGCAGTTACTCGCGGACTCGGGAGAACACTGAAGCTTTCTTT. Translation: CASSYSRTRENTEAFF.

A single count supports this clone. The genes are TRBV7-2 and TRBJ1-3; the D gene is possibly TRBD1 (5 bases). Between the trimmed V and J ends, which lost 3 bases and 4 bases, there was a span of 16 bases. This CDR3 comprises 16 residues. CDR1 and CDR2 (germline): SGHTA, FQGNSA. CDR3 in amino acids: CASSLGGTDVGNTIYF. For the CDR3, the DNA is TGTGCCAGCAGCTTGGGGGGGACGGACGTCGGAAACACCATATATTTT.

The rearrangement links TRBV12-3 or TRBV12-4 to TRBJ1-2; TRBD1 agrees at 7 bases. The CDR3 length is 13 residues. With V trimmed by 7 bases and J by 7 bases, 9 bases remained unmatched. The CDR3 DNA reads as TGTGCCAGCACCCCAGGGACAGCTGCTGGCTACACCTTC. Its translation is CASTPGTAAGYTF.

The V call is TRBV10-3, the J call TRBJ1-1, with TRBD1 matching 9 bases. Per germline, CDR1 ENHRY and CDR2 SYGVKD. The CDR3 runs to 15 residues. Losses at the gene ends were 6 bases for V and 4 bases for J; bases not matched to a gene: 9. The CDR3, as DNA: TGTGCCATCAGACCGGGACAGGGTGAAACCACTGAAGCTTTCTTT. Its protein is CAIRPGQGETTEAFF.

The V gene is TRBV3-1 (or the pseudogene TRBV3-2), the J gene TRBJ2-7; 12 nucleotides align to TRBD2. The germline gives CDR1 LGHDT, CDR2 YNNKEL (reference sequence). With V trimmed by 3 bases and J by 4 bases, 4 bases remained unmatched. The CDR3 totals 15 residues. CDR3 sequence reads: CASSQQLAGGYEQYF. The CDR3 DNA is TGTGCCAGCAGCCAGCAACTAGCGGGGGGATACGAGCAGTACTTC.

CDR3 protein: CSVEPSGSNEQFF. Here the CDR3 DNA reads TGCAGCGTTGAACCTAGCGGGAGCAATGAGCAGTTCTTC. The chain uses TRBV29-1 and TRBJ2-1; 10 bases align to TRBD2. This CDR3 has 13 residues. Looked up from germline, CDR1 is SQVTM and CDR2 is ANQGSEA. V lost 2 bases to trimming and J lost 6 bases; unmatched junction nucleotides: 1.

The chain carries TRBV5-5 and TRBJ1-1, with a possible D match to TRBD1 (6 bases). Per germline, CDR1 SGHKS and CDR2 YYEKEE (reference sequence). This CDR3 spans 14 amino acids. V was clipped by 0 bases and J by 5 bases, with 11 bases between them. The CDR3 DNA reads as TGTGCCAGCAGCTTGGATCAGGGGCTGACTGAAGCTTTCTTT. This encodes CASSLDQGLTEAFF.

V gene TRBV11-2 combines with J gene TRBJ1-1; D gene ambiguous. The CDR3 covers 13 residues. The germline CDR1 and CDR2 sequences are SGHAT and FQNNGV. The V end lost 5 bases, the J end lost 1 base, and 8 bases lay between the germline ends. CDR3 residues: CASSPNTNTEAFF. The CDR3 nucleotides read TGTGCCAGCAGCCCGAACACGAACACTGAAGCTTTCTTT.

The gene calls are TRBV6-6 and TRBJ1-5; the D is unclear. The CDR3 is 16 residues long. Germline V gives CDR1 MNHNY, CDR2 SVGAGI (reference sequence). Here the CDR3 DNA reads TGTGCAACCAGCGGTTACGGGAACGGGTTTAACCAGCCCCAGCATTTT. The encoded protein is CATSGYGNGFNQPQHF.

The chain is built from TRBV19 and TRBJ1-2; TRBD1 agrees at 8 bases. The CDR3 is 15 residues long. Germline loops: CDR1 LNHDA, CDR2 SQIVND (reference sequence). Unmatched junction bases numbered 9, after V lost 1 base and J lost 8 bases. In DNA, the CDR3 is TGTGCCAGTAGTATAGTAGGCGGGACAGGCCAAGGCTACACCTTC. It translates to CASSIVGGTGQGYTF.

V usage is TRBV9 and J usage is TRBJ1-3; D is possibly TRBD1 (5 bases). Germline V CDR1 and CDR2: SGDLS, YYNGEE. V shed 5 bases and J shed 4 bases, with 16 bases lying between them. CDR3 length: 15 amino acids. The CDR3 sequence is CASSGDFTGGNTIYF. The DNA of the CDR3 is TGTGCCAGCAGTGGGGACTTTACTGGGGGAAACACCATATATTTT.

Here the CDR3 reads CASSRHRGDGNTIYF. DNA of the CDR3: TGTGCCAGCAGCCGCCATAGGGGTGACGGAAACACCATATATTTT. This sequence joins TRBV3-1 (or the pseudogene TRBV3-2) and TRBJ1-3; D is perhaps TRBD1 (5 bases). The CDR3 has 15 amino acids. Germline values: CDR1 LGHDT, CDR2 YNNKEL (reference sequence). V lost 4 bases and J 4 bases, leaving 14 bases between the germline ends.

Here the CDR3 DNA reads TGTGCCAGCAGTTACGGTAGCGGGAGAGCGGAGACCCAGTACTTC. This codes for CASSYGSGRAETQYF. The V gene is TRBV6-6, the J gene TRBJ2-5, with TRBD2 identical over 9 bases. Germline V CDR1 and CDR2: MNHNY, SVGAGI (reference sequence). After removal of 2 bases from V and 5 bases from J, the junction contained 6 bases not matched to a gene. The CDR3 is made up of 15 amino acids.

This clone showed up just once. The rearrangement uses TRBV5-5 and TRBJ1-1; 9 bases line up with TRBD1. The J segment lost 4 bases and the V segment lost 7 bases, leaving 14 bases of the junction unmatched. CDR1 and CDR2 from the germline V gene are SGHKS and YYEKEE (reference sequence). This CDR3 has 16 residues. The CDR3 here is CASARTVQGQGTEAFF. The CDR3 DNA is TGTGCCAGCGCTCGAACCGTCCAGGGACAGGGCACTGAAGCTTTCTTT.